These T cell receptor beta chains were read from a single sample in a study of T cell responses to AZD1222 COVID-19 vaccine. Generated by immunoSEQ multiplex PCR, the TCRdb table keeps only in-frame clones and is missing some. The sample carries 150,000 to 200,000 clones, 90% recorded once. Here the sequenced sample was peripheral blood, taken 28 days after the second AZD1222 dose. The origin of the receptors is an adult who received the AZD1222 COVID-19 vaccine. Each CDR3 is given with its conserved first and last residue. Fields, in order: V gene, clone size, D gene, J gene, CDR3 DNA, CDR3 protein. The D gene is left open where the match is weak. Clone size is not always given. Where it is, it says once, few, many or a class for expanded clones.

V: TRBV6-5; size: -; D: TRBD1; J: TRBJ1-1; DNA: TGTGCCAGCAGCCGGGACAGGGAGGCGACTGAAGCTTTCTTT; CDR3: CASSRDREATEAFF
V: TRBV6-2/TRBV6-3; size: -; D: TRBD2; J: TRBJ2-4; DNA: TGTGCCAGCAGCCCTGGGCGGGGGTCCGGAATAGTCAAAAACATTCAGTACTTC; CDR3: CASSPGRGSGIVKNIQYF
V: TRBV5-5; size: -; D: -; J: TRBJ1-2; DNA: TGTGCCAGCAGCTTCCACTATACAGGGGGCTACACCTTC; CDR3: CASSFHYTGGYTF
V: TRBV3-1/TRBV3-2; size: -; D: -; J: TRBJ1-2; DNA: TGTGCCAGCAGCCAAGATAGCGGGCGGCTGAACACCTTC; CDR3: CASSQDSGRLNTF
V: TRBV7-6; size: -; D: -; J: TRBJ1-5; DNA: TGTGCCAGCGGAACCCTCGAGGATCAGCCCCAGCATTTT; CDR3: CASGTLEDQPQHF
V: TRBV5-8; size: -; D: -; J: TRBJ2-1; DNA: TGTGCCAGCAGCTTAGGGGTTAGCTCCTACAATGAGCAGTTCTTC; CDR3: CASSLGVSSYNEQFF
V: TRBV7-2; size: -; D: -; J: TRBJ1-5; DNA: TGTGCCAGCAGCTTAGTTGTTTTGGCAGAAGGCAATCAGCCCCAGCATTTT; CDR3: CASSLVVLAEGNQPQHF
V: TRBV27; size: -; D: -; J: TRBJ1-4; DNA: TGTGCCAGCAGTTTATCGTTCCGGCTAAGCAGTGAAAAACTGTTTTTT; CDR3: CASSLSFRLSSEKLFF
V: TRBV6-4; size: -; D: TRBD1; J: TRBJ2-7; DNA: TGTGCCAGCAGTAGGGACAGGAGCTCCTACGAGCAGTACTTC; CDR3: CASSRDRSSYEQYF
V: TRBV19; size: -; D: TRBD1; J: TRBJ1-5; DNA: TGTGCCAGTAGTATAGGTCAGGGGGCGGATTCTCGCAATCAGCCCCAGCATTTT; CDR3: CASSIGQGADSRNQPQHF
V: TRBV4-1; size: -; D: TRBD1; J: TRBJ1-5; DNA: TGCGCCAGCAGCCTTTACCAGGGGGGCCAGCCCCAGCATTTT; CDR3: CASSLYQGGQPQHF
V: TRBV27; size: -; D: TRBD2; J: TRBJ2-1; DNA: TGTGCCAGCAGTTTCCCCCTAGCGGGAGCCTACAATGAGCAGTTCTTC; CDR3: CASSFPLAGAYNEQFF
V: TRBV20-1; size: few; D: -; J: TRBJ2-3; DNA: TGCAGTGCTGACACGTTAGATACGCAGTATTTT; CDR3: CSADTLDTQYF
V: TRBV7-2; size: -; D: TRBD1; J: TRBJ1-6; DNA: TGTGCCAGCAGGAGGGGGTCCGTGGGACAGGGGGCTAATTCACCCCTCCACTTT; CDR3: CASRRGSVGQGANSPLHF
V: TRBV5-8; size: -; D: TRBD1; J: TRBJ1-5; DNA: TGTGCCAGCAGCTTGGGGCAGGGGGCGAAGCCCCAGCATTTT; CDR3: CASSLGQGAKPQHF
V: TRBV5-6; size: -; D: TRBD1; J: TRBJ1-5; DNA: TGTGCCAGCAGCTTGCGGGGGACAGACTTGGGTCAGCCCCAGCATTTT; CDR3: CASSLRGTDLGQPQHF
V: TRBV21-1; size: -; D: -; J: TRBJ1-2; DNA: TGTGCCAGTAAATCGTTCGGGGTCAGTGGCTACACCTTC; CDR3: CASKSFGVSGYTF
V: TRBV27; size: -; D: TRBD2; J: TRBJ2-7; DNA: TGTGCCAGCAGTTCGGCCCAAGCGGGAGGGCCTTACGAGCAGTACTTC; CDR3: CASSSAQAGGPYEQYF
V: TRBV27; size: -; D: -; J: TRBJ2-3; DNA: TGTGCCAGCAGCCTAAGGTTCACAGATACGCAGTATTTT; CDR3: CASSLRFTDTQYF
V: TRBV28; size: -; D: -; J: TRBJ2-7; DNA: TGTGCCAGCAGTTCCCCCGGAGGGACCCCCTACGAGCAGTACTTC; CDR3: CASSSPGGTPYEQYF
V: TRBV7-6; size: -; D: TRBD2; J: TRBJ2-7; DNA: TGTGCCAGCAGCTTGGAGCGGGGGGTAACCTACGAGCAGTACTTC; CDR3: CASSLERGVTYEQYF
V: TRBV18; size: -; D: -; J: TRBJ1-4; DNA: TGTGCCAGCTCACCATTCGACACCGTAGCAACTAATGAAAAACTGTTTTTT; CDR3: CASSPFDTVATNEKLFF
V: TRBV11-2; size: once; D: -; J: TRBJ2-5; DNA: TGTGCCAGCAGCTCCTGGGAAGAGACCCAGTACTTC; CDR3: CASSSWEETQYF
V: TRBV30; size: -; D: -; J: TRBJ1-4; DNA: TGTGCCTGGAGTCGTAGGGTGGATGAAAAACTGTTTTTT; CDR3: CAWSRRVDEKLFF
V: TRBV6-5; size: -; D: -; J: TRBJ1-1; DNA: TGTGCCAGCAGTTACTCGATGGGAACTGAAGCTTTCTTT; CDR3: CASSYSMGTEAFF
V: TRBV28; size: -; D: TRBD1; J: TRBJ2-7; DNA: TGTGCCAGCAGTTTTGGACAGGCCCACGAGCAGTACTTC; CDR3: CASSFGQAHEQYF
V: TRBV11-2; size: -; D: -; J: TRBJ1-3; DNA: TGTGCCAGCAGCCCCGAGGTGGGGGGCATTTTTTCCGGAAACACCATATATTTT; CDR3: CASSPEVGGIFSGNTIYF
V: TRBV12-3/TRBV12-4; size: -; D: -; J: TRBJ1-6; DNA: TGTGCCAGCAGAGGGACCAGTTCACCCCTCCACTTT; CDR3: CASRGTSSPLHF
V: TRBV9; size: -; D: TRBD2; J: TRBJ2-3; DNA: TGTGCCAGCAGCGGAATAGCGGGAGGGACAGATACGCAGTATTTT; CDR3: CASSGIAGGTDTQYF
V: TRBV7-6; size: once; D: -; J: TRBJ1-1; DNA: TGTGCCAGCAGCCTGGACCTGAACACTGAAGCTTTCTTT; CDR3: CASSLDLNTEAFF
V: TRBV3-1/TRBV3-2; size: few; D: -; J: TRBJ1-5; DNA: TGTGCCAGCAGCCAAAAAGACAGTCGCAATCAGCCCCAGCATTTT; CDR3: CASSQKDSRNQPQHF
V: TRBV10-3; size: -; D: TRBD1; J: TRBJ2-7; DNA: TGTGCCATCAGCGGATCCGGGACAGGGTCTAATGAGCAGTACTTC; CDR3: CAISGSGTGSNEQYF
V: TRBV19; size: -; D: -; J: TRBJ1-5; DNA: TGTGCCAGTTTGTCCCGAGCGGGGTATAGCAATCAGCCCCAGCATTTT; CDR3: CASLSRAGYSNQPQHF
V: TRBV18; size: -; D: -; J: TRBJ1-4; DNA: TGTGCCAGCTCACAATCGTCCCCGGAAACTAATGAAAAACTGTTTTTT; CDR3: CASSQSSPETNEKLFF